A selection of T cell receptor beta chains follows, all from one sample in a study of spatial heterogeneity in lung cancer. Using its own MiXCR run on the 5' RACE reads, TCRdb lists one record per CDR3 protein. Among over 25,000 distinct CDR3 sequences listed, about 7.1% were seen once. The specimen was lung tumor tissue, collected at surgery. The receptors derive from a male donor with early-stage non-small cell lung cancer. Both conserved end residues are trimmed from each CDR3. A D gene is named only where the DNA matches it firmly.

len,v_gene,j_gene,d_gene,CDR3aa
11,TRBV6-2/TRBV6-3,TRBJ1-2,.,ASTDAGQTLYT
9,TRBV25-1,TRBJ2-5,.,ASSGGETQY
14,TRBV6-2/TRBV6-3,TRBJ2-2,.,ASSRRIAQNTGELF
15,TRBV3-1,TRBJ2-2,TRBD2,ASSQGLAGVNTGELF
12,TRBV28,TRBJ2-7,TRBD2,ASSSLGGINEQY
11,TRBV6-6,TRBJ1-1,.,ASSYITNTEAF
12,TRBV3-1,TRBJ2-7,.,ASSQGVGPYEQY
11,TRBV12-3/TRBV12-4,TRBJ2-2,.,ASSTRDTGELF
12,TRBV20-1,TRBJ2-3,.,SASLASSADTQY
12,TRBV19,TRBJ1-4,.,ASRPEPTNEKLF
11,TRBV7-2,TRBJ2-5,.,VSSVPAAETQY
12,TRBV6-5,TRBJ2-7,TRBD1,ASRPAGGSYEQY
11,TRBV20-1,TRBJ2-3,TRBD2,SPWEGFADTQY
18,TRBV10-2,TRBJ2-3,TRBD1,ASRLRTGGVQSLAADTQY
12,TRBV20-1,TRBJ2-7,TRBD2,SAFLPAGGSEQY
11,TRBV7-2,TRBJ2-2,.,ASSFQLTGELF
15,TRBV5-1,TRBJ2-7,TRBD2,ASSLAGTSGDAYEQY
13,TRBV6-5,TRBJ1-3,.,ASSPAGATGNTIY
12,TRBV12-3/TRBV12-4,TRBJ1-5,.,ASSLDLNYQPQH
13,TRBV29-1,TRBJ1-2,TRBD1,SVAGTGASSYGYT
8,TRBV20-1,TRBJ1-2,.,SATGIGYT
12,TRBV6-1,TRBJ1-5,.,ASSDRDGNQPQH
12,TRBV7-2,TRBJ2-3,.,ASSLRTTTDTQY
13,TRBV7-9,TRBJ2-1,.,ASSLFLGLPGEQF
12,TRBV5-1,TRBJ1-5,.,ASSLDGGGQPQH
12,TRBV29-1,TRBJ2-7,TRBD1,SVLGTGSSYEQY
13,TRBV4-1,TRBJ1-1,.,ASSQETEMDTEAF
13,TRBV5-5,TRBJ1-1,.,ASSLLGGRSTEAF
10,TRBV12-3/TRBV12-4,TRBJ2-2,.,ASSSDSGELF
16,TRBV6-1,TRBJ2-7,TRBD1,ASSFRDRVSAGFYEQY
11,TRBV18,TRBJ1-4,TRBD1,ASSPGQRSKLF
11,TRBV7-2,TRBJ2-7,TRBD1,ASGIQTGVEQY
12,TRBV20-1,TRBJ2-3,TRBD2,SVSGGASTDTQY
12,TRBV7-9,TRBJ1-4,TRBD1,ASSETGKTEKLF
15,TRBV5-1,TRBJ2-1,.,ASSSGPGGQSYNEQF
11,TRBV7-2,TRBJ2-5,.,ASRAGYQETQY
13,TRBV5-1,TRBJ1-1,.,ASSSQGPPNTEAF
11,TRBV7-2,TRBJ2-5,TRBD2,ASSSSGGETQY
11,TRBV7-2,TRBJ1-1,.,ASSSLPIAGAF
8,TRBV28,TRBJ2-7,.,ASSFHEQY
11,TRBV7-2,TRBJ2-5,TRBD1,ASSPGQGRTQY
12,TRBV12-3/TRBV12-4,TRBJ2-7,.,ASTREDSFDEQY